This is a list of T cell receptor beta chains from one sample in a study of T cell repertoires in cytomegalovirus infection. TCRdb passed the reads through MiXCR, listing each CDR3 protein once. Of 350,000 to 500,000 distinct CDR3 sequences listed, about 33% were seen once; the top ten hold roughly an eighth. Input material: PBMCs. The receptors originated from a human donor in good health (CMV status not recorded). Some clones in this sample may be carry-over from other donors' samples. Both conserved end residues are part of each CDR3. Each record gives: CDR3 DNA, CDR3 protein, J gene, clone size, V gene, D gene. D genes are given only for firm matches. Rows give clone size only sometimes, using once, few, many, or a class for an expanded clone.

cdr3_nt: TGTGCCACCCTCAAAGGTGGGGACGAGAACACTGAAGCTTTCTTT
cdr3_aa: CATLKGGDENTEAFF
j_call: TRBJ1-1
clone_size: NA
v_call: TRBV19
d_call: NA

cdr3_nt: TGTGCCAGCATCGGCAGGGGAGGTGCTGGAAACACCATATATTTT
cdr3_aa: CASIGRGGAGNTIYF
j_call: TRBJ1-3
clone_size: NA
v_call: TRBV2
d_call: NA

cdr3_nt: TGTGCCAGCAGGAGTGCTGGGGTGACTGAAGCTTTCTTT
cdr3_aa: CASRSAGVTEAFF
j_call: TRBJ1-1
clone_size: NA
v_call: TRBV6-1
d_call: NA

cdr3_nt: TGCAGTGCTACCGAGAACACCGGGGAGCTGTTTTTT
cdr3_aa: CSATENTGELFF
j_call: TRBJ2-2
clone_size: NA
v_call: TRBV20-1
d_call: NA

cdr3_nt: TGTGCCAGCAGCTCGGCCGACAGGCTAAAAGTCTATGGCTACACCTTC
cdr3_aa: CASSSADRLKVYGYTF
j_call: TRBJ1-2
clone_size: NA
v_call: TRBV5-6
d_call: NA

cdr3_nt: TGCAGCGTGAAGGGACAGGGTGGGTCCTACGAGCAGTACTTC
cdr3_aa: CSVKGQGGSYEQYF
j_call: TRBJ2-7
clone_size: once
v_call: TRBV29-1
d_call: TRBD1

cdr3_nt: TGCGCCAGCAGCCAAGTTTGGCAGACCACCTACGAGCAGTACTTC
cdr3_aa: CASSQVWQTTYEQYF
j_call: TRBJ2-7
clone_size: NA
v_call: TRBV4-1
d_call: NA

cdr3_nt: TGTGCCAGCAGTTCCGGGGTTCAGCCCCAGCATTTT
cdr3_aa: CASSSGVQPQHF
j_call: TRBJ1-5
clone_size: many
v_call: TRBV7-9
d_call: NA

cdr3_nt: TGTGCCAGTAGTATAGCAGGACAGCCCCAGCATTTT
cdr3_aa: CASSIAGQPQHF
j_call: TRBJ1-5
clone_size: once
v_call: TRBV19
d_call: NA

cdr3_nt: TGTGCCAGCAGTGAAGCCCCAACCGGGACTGGAAACTCTGGAAACACCATATATTTT
cdr3_aa: CASSEAPTGTGNSGNTIYF
j_call: TRBJ1-3
clone_size: few
v_call: TRBV6-1
d_call: NA

cdr3_nt: TGTGCCAGCAGCTCAGGGGACAGAGCCGTGCGCTACACCTTC
cdr3_aa: CASSSGDRAVRYTF
j_call: TRBJ1-2
clone_size: many
v_call: TRBV7-2
d_call: TRBD1

cdr3_nt: TGTGCCACTCGCCCAGGGGGCCGGACTACAGATACGCAGTATTTT
cdr3_aa: CATRPGGRTTDTQYF
j_call: TRBJ2-3
clone_size: NA
v_call: TRBV11-2
d_call: TRBD1

cdr3_nt: TGTGCCAGCACACGGGACTCAGCCTACAATGAGCAGTTCTTC
cdr3_aa: CASTRDSAYNEQFF
j_call: TRBJ2-1
clone_size: NA
v_call: TRBV12-3/TRBV12-4
d_call: NA

cdr3_nt: TGCAGTGTAGGACAGGGGGTATCTCAGCCCCAGCATTTT
cdr3_aa: CSVGQGVSQPQHF
j_call: TRBJ1-5
clone_size: few
v_call: TRBV20-1
d_call: TRBD1

cdr3_nt: TGTGCCAGCATGTCGAACAGGGAACGGAATGCACCCCTCCACTTT
cdr3_aa: CASMSNRERNAPLHF
j_call: TRBJ1-6
clone_size: NA
v_call: TRBV12-3/TRBV12-4
d_call: NA

cdr3_nt: TGTGCCAGCGGCAGAACAGACCTCTCCTACGAGCAGTACTTC
cdr3_aa: CASGRTDLSYEQYF
j_call: TRBJ2-7
clone_size: NA
v_call: TRBV27
d_call: NA

cdr3_nt: TGTGCCAGCAGTGTGGACAGCTTGAACTATGGCTACACCTTC
cdr3_aa: CASSVDSLNYGYTF
j_call: TRBJ1-2
clone_size: few
v_call: TRBV6-4
d_call: NA

cdr3_nt: TGTGCCAGCAGTTTAATAAGGGTGACCCAGTACTTC
cdr3_aa: CASSLIRVTQYF
j_call: TRBJ2-5
clone_size: NA
v_call: TRBV12-3/TRBV12-4
d_call: NA

cdr3_nt: TGTGCCAGCAGCCGGGGGACTAGCGGGGGTTTAGGCGAGCAGTACTTC
cdr3_aa: CASSRGTSGGLGEQYF
j_call: TRBJ2-7
clone_size: NA
v_call: TRBV3-1
d_call: TRBD2

cdr3_nt: TGTGCCAGCAGTGAAATAAGGACAGTGGTAGAGACCCAGTACTTC
cdr3_aa: CASSEIRTVVETQYF
j_call: TRBJ2-5
clone_size: few
v_call: TRBV2
d_call: NA

cdr3_nt: TGTGCCAGCAGCCCCCCCGTGGAGGGGGGCCAGGAGCAGTTCTTC
cdr3_aa: CASSPPVEGGQEQFF
j_call: TRBJ2-1
clone_size: NA
v_call: TRBV7-9
d_call: NA

cdr3_nt: TGCGCCAGCAGCCAGGTCACCTACAATGAGCAGTTCTTC
cdr3_aa: CASSQVTYNEQFF
j_call: TRBJ2-1
clone_size: few
v_call: TRBV4-1
d_call: NA

cdr3_nt: TGTGCTAGTGGTTTGGTAGGGACAGGGGAAGATAGCACCGGGGAGCTGTTTTTT
cdr3_aa: CASGLVGTGEDSTGELFF
j_call: TRBJ2-2
clone_size: NA
v_call: TRBV12-5
d_call: TRBD1

cdr3_nt: TGTGCCAGCAGCTTAGCGATGTGGGAGAAAAACCTTCAGTACTTC
cdr3_aa: CASSLAMWEKNLQYF
j_call: TRBJ2-4
clone_size: NA
v_call: TRBV7-8
d_call: NA

cdr3_nt: TGTGCCAGCAGCCCTTGGGTGAGGGAGACCCAGTACTTC
cdr3_aa: CASSPWVRETQYF
j_call: TRBJ2-5
clone_size: few
v_call: TRBV4-2
d_call: NA

cdr3_nt: TGTGCCAGCTCACCACCGGCTAATTCACCCCTCCACTTT
cdr3_aa: CASSPPANSPLHF
j_call: TRBJ1-6
clone_size: NA
v_call: TRBV18
d_call: NA

cdr3_nt: TGTGCCAGCAGTCGGGAAAAAGGATCCTACGAGCAGTACTTC
cdr3_aa: CASSREKGSYEQYF
j_call: TRBJ2-7
clone_size: NA
v_call: TRBV2
d_call: NA

cdr3_nt: TGTTCCAGCAGCTCGGGACAGTACACAGATACGCAGTATTTT
cdr3_aa: CSSSSGQYTDTQYF
j_call: TRBJ2-3
clone_size: NA
v_call: TRBV7-9
d_call: TRBD1

cdr3_nt: TGTGCCATCATACAGGGAACGAACACCGGGGAGCTGTTTTTT
cdr3_aa: CAIIQGTNTGELFF
j_call: TRBJ2-2
clone_size: NA
v_call: TRBV12-3/TRBV12-4
d_call: NA

cdr3_nt: TGCGCCAGCAGCCAACCTGACAGGGGTCAAGAGACCCAGTACTTC
cdr3_aa: CASSQPDRGQETQYF
j_call: TRBJ2-5
clone_size: NA
v_call: TRBV4-1
d_call: TRBD1

cdr3_nt: TGTGCCAGCAGCAGCGACCTACCGGGACGACTGAGCTCCTATAATTCACCCCTCCACTTT
cdr3_aa: CASSSDLPGRLSSYNSPLHF
j_call: TRBJ1-6
clone_size: many
v_call: TRBV11-2
d_call: NA

cdr3_nt: TGTGCCAGCAGTTTTTTCAGCCCTAGCTATTACACAGATACGCAGTATTTT
cdr3_aa: CASSFFSPSYYTDTQYF
j_call: TRBJ2-3
clone_size: NA
v_call: TRBV27
d_call: NA

cdr3_nt: TGTGCCAGCAGCCAAGCCGCCAGCCTGTCCTACGAGCAGTACTTC
cdr3_aa: CASSQAASLSYEQYF
j_call: TRBJ2-7
clone_size: few
v_call: TRBV14
d_call: NA

cdr3_nt: TGTGCCAGCCGAGGGACAGACAAGTTCAACATTCAGTACTTC
cdr3_aa: CASRGTDKFNIQYF
j_call: TRBJ2-4
clone_size: NA
v_call: TRBV5-5
d_call: TRBD1

cdr3_nt: TGTGCCAGCATTCCCCAAGGGGGAAGGGGGAACACTGAAGCTTTCTTT
cdr3_aa: CASIPQGGRGNTEAFF
j_call: TRBJ1-1
clone_size: NA
v_call: TRBV27
d_call: NA

cdr3_nt: TGTGCCAGCAGGAACAGGGAATTGGGAGGTGGCTACACCTTC
cdr3_aa: CASRNRELGGGYTF
j_call: TRBJ1-2
clone_size: NA
v_call: TRBV12-3/TRBV12-4
d_call: NA

cdr3_nt: TGTGCCAGCAGTCTAGACAGGGCTGGCGTAGGCACTGAAGCTTTCTTT
cdr3_aa: CASSLDRAGVGTEAFF
j_call: TRBJ1-1
clone_size: few
v_call: TRBV7-9
d_call: TRBD1

cdr3_nt: TGTGCCAGCCCCGTCAGGTGGTATGGCTACACCTTC
cdr3_aa: CASPVRWYGYTF
j_call: TRBJ1-2
clone_size: NA
v_call: TRBV25-1
d_call: NA

cdr3_nt: TGTGCCAGCAGTTTAGTTAAGCGGGGACAGGGGAACGAGCAGTACTTC
cdr3_aa: CASSLVKRGQGNEQYF
j_call: TRBJ2-7
clone_size: NA
v_call: TRBV27
d_call: TRBD1

cdr3_nt: TGTGCCAGCAGCCCGAGGGGGGCGTTGAACACTGAAGCTTTCTTT
cdr3_aa: CASSPRGALNTEAFF
j_call: TRBJ1-1
clone_size: NA
v_call: TRBV12-3/TRBV12-4
d_call: NA